Each of the 30 T cell receptor beta chains below was sequenced from the same sample in a study of blood T cell repertoires in COVID-19. Measured with immunoSEQ multiplex PCR; TCRdb has only the in-frame clones, and not every one. This sample has approximately 300,000 clones, with more than 90% found just once. Sequencing was performed on PBMCs or T cells enriched from blood (not recorded which). The source is a woman between 25 and 40 years old who had recovered from COVID-19.

This CDR3 is CASTRGAGAQDLGNTEAFF. The DNA of the CDR3 is TGTGCCAGCACCCGTGGAGCGGGCGCGCAGGATTTAGGGAACACTGAAGCTTTCTTT. J is TRBJ1-1 and V is TRBV28; D is uncertain. This CDR3 spans 19 amino acids. Trimming took off 7 bases at V and 1 base at J, with 28 bases between the two ends. The germline CDR1 and CDR2 sequences are MDHEN and SYDVKM.

This CDR3 reads CASSPGAGPAYEQYF. The CDR3 nucleotides read TGTGCCAGCAGCCCCGGAGCGGGTCCTGCCTACGAGCAGTACTTC. The chain links TRBV16 to TRBJ2-7, with D perhaps matching TRBD2 (6 bases). Trimming pared 4 bases from V and 2 bases from J, leaving 15 bases between. The CDR3 runs to 15 residues. Germline V gene lookup returns CDR1 KGHSY and CDR2 FQNENV. Together with reference TRBV16 and TRBJ2-7, the CDR3 gives the full variable domain: GEEVAQTPKHLVRGEGQKAKLYCAPIKGHSYVFWYQQVLKNEFKFLISFQNENVFDETGMPKERFSAKCLPNSPCSLEIQATKLEDSAVYFCASSPGAGPAYEQYFGPGTRLTVT.

The chain recombines TRBV28 with TRBJ1-1, with a possible D match to TRBD1 (5 bases). Germline CDR1 and CDR2: MDHEN and SYDVKM. Trimming shortened V by 4 bases and J by 5 bases, and 14 bases separated the two germline ends. The CDR3 covers 14 residues. CDR3: CASSSGGMETEAFF. CDR3 nucleotides: TGTGCCAGCAGTTCCGGGGGGATGGAGACTGAAGCTTTCTTT.

V is TRBV28 and J is TRBJ2-7; 8 bases are a match to TRBD2. V lost 6 bases and J lost 4; bases outside the gene matches: 11. Germline V gene lookup returns CDR1 MDHEN and CDR2 SYDVKM. The length of the CDR3 is 15 residues. The CDR3 DNA sequence: TGTGCCAGCAGCGGCCCCGGGCGGGGGGAGTACGAGCAGTACTTC. Its protein product is CASSGPGRGEYEQYF.

The chain combines TRBV5-8 with TRBJ1-2; D not resolved. Per germline, CDR1 SGHTS and CDR2 YDEGEE. The CDR3 loop spans 11 amino acids. V lost 0 bases and J 10 bases, leaving 7 bases between the germline ends. CDR3 nucleotides: TGTGCCAGCAGCTTGGGCTACGACTACACCTTC. This translates into CASSLGYDYTF.

V usage is TRBV30 and J usage is TRBJ1-1, with D tentatively TRBD1 (5 bases). CDR3 length equals 14 residues. CDR1 and CDR2 from the germline V gene are GTSNPN and SVGIG (reference sequence). Trimming shortened V by 4 bases and J by 7 bases, and 19 bases separated the two germline ends. This chain's CDR3 is CAWMLGGERGEAFF. CDR3 DNA: TGTGCCTGGATGCTCGGGGGTGAGAGGGGTGAAGCTTTCTTT.

The chain links TRBV20-1 to TRBJ2-7; tentatively, D is TRBD1 (6 bases). The CDR3 spans 11 residues. Germline values: CDR1 DFQATT, CDR2 SNEGSKA (reference sequence). Trimming removed 2 bases at V and 4 bases at J, with 6 bases between. The CDR3, as DNA: TGCAGTGCTAGACAGGGGTACGAGCAGTACTTC. It yields the protein CSARQGYEQYF.

This chain joins TRBV24-1 and TRBJ2-6; tentative D call: TRBD1 (5 bases). V was cut by 9 bases and J by 0 bases, with 17 bases left in between. CDR1 is KGHDR and CDR2 is SFDVKD in the germline V gene. This CDR3 region has 17 residues. CDR3 DNA sequence: TGTGCCACCTCTCAGGGTACACTTTACTCTGGGGCCAACGTCCTGACTTTC. Encoded protein: CATSQGTLYSGANVLTF.

V is TRBV9 and J is TRBJ1-1, with D perhaps TRBD1 (6 bases). Trimming pared 0 bases from V and 1 base from J, leaving 10 bases between. The CDR3 runs 15 residues. In germline, CDR1 is SGDLS, CDR2 YYNGEE. The chain's CDR3 is CASSVGRTANTEAFF. Written as DNA, the CDR3 is TGTGCCAGCAGCGTAGGGAGGACAGCGAACACTGAAGCTTTCTTT.

The chain combines TRBV7-6 with TRBJ2-3; TRBD2 aligns across 7 bases. CDR1 and CDR2 from the germline V gene are SGHVS and FNYEAQ. V lost 3 bases, J lost 5 bases, and 8 bases stayed unmatched. The length of the CDR3 is 15 residues. The CDR3 coding sequence is TGTGCCAGCAGCTTGTGGGGAGGGCGCAAAGATACGCAGTATTTT. This sequence encodes CASSLWGGRKDTQYF.

This chain connects TRBV5-4 to TRBJ2-7; 11 bases agree with TRBD2. The V and J ends lost 4 bases and 2 bases, in that order; junction bases with no gene match: 5. The germline CDR1 and CDR2 sequences are SGHNT and YYREEE (reference sequence). The CDR3 is 15 amino acids. The CDR3 loop is CASSPSGGLTYEQYF. The CDR3 DNA is TGTGCCAGCAGCCCTAGCGGGGGGTTAACCTACGAGCAGTACTTC.

This chain uses TRBV4-1 with TRBJ1-5; 8 bases map to TRBD1. V trimming: 3 bases; J trimming: 7 bases; junction bases outside the gene matches: 5. This CDR3 has 14 residues. Germline V gene lookup returns CDR1 MGHRA and CDR2 YSYEKL. The CDR3 loop reads CASSQLTGGQPQHF. The DNA for the CDR3 is TGCGCCAGCAGCCAGCTTACAGGGGGGCAGCCCCAGCATTTT.

The V and J genes are TRBV12-3 or TRBV12-4 and TRBJ1-5; 7 nucleotides agree with TRBD1. The CDR3 has 13 residues. V dropped 5 bases and J dropped 4; count of bases not matched to a gene: 2. The CDR3, as DNA: TGTGCCAGCAGTAAACAGGGGAATCAGCCCCAGCATTTT. Translated, it gives CASSKQGNQPQHF.

The chain combines TRBV9 with TRBJ2-3; TRBD2 matches at 8 bases. The CDR3 is made up of 21 amino acids. Germline V CDR1 and CDR2: SGDLS, YYNGEE. J was trimmed by 1 base and V by 0 bases; bases with no gene match: 19. This chain's CDR3 is CASSVAPRGGPKPHRTDTQYF. CDR3 in DNA: TGTGCCAGCAGCGTAGCTCCTCGGGGGGGGCCTAAGCCTCACCGCACAGATACGCAGTATTTT.

The chain uses TRBV28 and TRBJ1-2, with unresolved D. Trimming cost V 5 bases and J 0 bases, with 16 bases left between them. The CDR3 has 16 amino acids. The germline V gene has CDR1 MDHEN and CDR2 SYDVKM. CDR3 protein: CASSRASVRANYGYTF. The CDR3 DNA reads as TGTGCCAGCAGTCGCGCCTCTGTCCGCGCTAACTATGGCTACACCTTC.

This chain uses TRBV24-1 with TRBJ2-1, with 13 bases identical to TRBD2. The trim removed 5 bases at V and 9 bases at J, leaving 15 bases unmatched. The germline CDR1 and CDR2 sequences are KGHDR and SFDVKD. The CDR3 length is 18 residues. CDR3 DNA sequence: TGTGCCACCAGTGGCGCCTTCGCCGGGACTAGCGGGGTTGGTGAGCAGTTCTTC. It specifies CATSGAFAGTSGVGEQFF.

This rearrangement joins TRBV4-2 to TRBJ1-3, with TRBD1 matching 7 bases. After removal of 2 bases from V and 6 bases from J, the junction contained 7 bases not matched to a gene. Germline V CDR1 and CDR2: LGHNA, YNFKEQ. The CDR3 length is 15 residues. CDR3 DNA sequence: TGTGCCAGCAGCCAAATAGACAGGGATGAAAACACCATATATTTT. Protein product: CASSQIDRDENTIYF.

This clone was recorded only once. Different DNA sequences within this sample yield the same CDR3. The chain combines TRBV7-9 with TRBJ1-1, with 11 bases that match TRBD1. The CDR3 runs to 14 residues. From germline, CDR1 is SEHNR and CDR2 FQNEAQ (reference sequence). With V trimmed by 4 bases and J by 3 bases, 1 base remained unmatched. The CDR3 loop is CASSSGQGDTEAFF. The CDR3 region has the DNA TGTGCCAGCAGCTCGGGACAGGGGGACACTGAAGCTTTCTTT. Full variable domain (remainder filled in from reference TRBV7-9 and TRBJ1-1): DTGVSQNPRHKITKRGQNVTFRCDPISEHNRLYWYRQTLGQGPEFLTYFQNEAQLEKSRLLSDRFSAERPKGSFSTLEIQRTEQGDSAMYLCASSSGQGDTEAFFGQGTRLTVV.

The chain joins TRBV28 to TRBJ2-7, with 8 bases fitting TRBD2. Trimming cost V 6 bases and J 3 bases; bases outside gene matches: 4. CDR3 length: 13 residues. From germline, CDR1 is MDHEN and CDR2 SYDVKM. The DNA for the CDR3 is TGTGCCAGCAGCCCCGGGGGGGTCTACGAGCAGTACTTC. Its translation: CASSPGGVYEQYF.

As concerns this clone: The same CDR3 can be traced to other DNA sequences in this sample. The chain is built from TRBV7-3 and TRBJ2-1; 12 nucleotides match TRBD2. V shed 5 bases, J shed 4 bases, and the junction held 3 bases outside the gene matches. CDR3 length: 15 residues. From germline, CDR1 is SGHTA and CDR2 FQGTGA. The DNA for the CDR3 is TGTGCCAGCAGCCTCGGACTAGCGGGATACAATGAGCAGTTCTTC. Translated: CASSLGLAGYNEQFF.

V and J are TRBV15 and TRBJ1-3, with D possibly matching TRBD1 (6 bases). V dropped 2 bases and J dropped 3 bases, with 17 bases sitting between them. Germline V lookup: CDR1 LNHNV, CDR2 YYDKDF (reference sequence). The CDR3 totals 17 residues. The CDR3: CATSRQSFEGGGNTIYF. The CDR3 nucleotides read TGTGCCACCAGCAGACAGTCGTTTGAAGGGGGTGGAAACACCATATATTTT.

V and J are TRBV28 and TRBJ1-2; 11 positions match TRBD1. The CDR3 contains 15 residues. V dropped 4 bases and J dropped 4; count of bases not matched to a gene: 5. The germline gives CDR1 MDHEN, CDR2 SYDVKM. As DNA, the CDR3 is TGTGCCAGCAGTTACCCCGGACAGGGGGCCTATGGCTACACCTTC. As protein: CASSYPGQGAYGYTF.

The rearrangement links TRBV5-1 to TRBJ1-2; D is unresolved. Trimming pared 4 bases from V and 5 bases from J, leaving 18 bases between. From germline, CDR1 is SGHRS and CDR2 YFSETQ. The CDR3 loop spans 15 amino acids. The CDR3 DNA sequence: TGCGCCAGCAGCCTCACTGGCGAGGCGATATATGGCTACACCTTC. This codes for CASSLTGEAIYGYTF.

J is TRBJ2-7 and V is TRBV5-1; D might be TRBD1 (5 bases). The CDR3 extends over 14 amino acids. Trimming removed 1 base from V and 2 bases from J, with 10 bases in between. CDR1 and CDR2 (germline): SGHRS, YFSETQ. In nucleotides, the CDR3 is TGCGCCAGCAGCTTGTCCCCAGGGACCTACGAGCAGTACTTC. Translation gives CASSLSPGTYEQYF.

The chain employs TRBV18 and TRBJ2-2; possible D gene TRBD1, 5 bases. The CDR3 spans 14 residues. V was trimmed by 3 bases and J by 4 bases, leaving 9 bases between them. CDR1 is KGHSH and CDR2 is LQKENI in the germline V gene. The CDR3 spells CASSPQGTTGELFF. The CDR3 nucleotides read TGTGCCAGCTCACCCCAGGGTACCACCGGGGAGCTGTTTTTT.

The chain couples TRBV15 to TRBJ2-4; TRBD1 agrees at 7 bases. Germline CDR1 LNHNV, CDR2 YYDKDF (reference sequence). J gave up 1 base and V 5 bases, and 5 bases lay outside the gene matches. The CDR3 sequence is 15 residues long. CDR3 in DNA: TGTGCCACCAGCCGAAAGACAGGGGCCAAAAACATTCAGTACTTC. The encoded protein is CATSRKTGAKNIQYF.

The chain recombines TRBV30 with TRBJ1-4; D is possibly TRBD1 (6 bases). The length of the CDR3 is 14 residues. Trimming took 2 bases from V and 11 from J, leaving 18 bases between them. The germline CDR1 and CDR2 sequences are GTSNPN and SVGIG (reference sequence). CDR3 nucleotides: TGTGCCTGGAGTTTGACGGGGGGGGGCAGGAAACTGTTTTTT. Protein: CAWSLTGGGRKLFF.

The V and J genes are TRBV28 and TRBJ2-3; TRBD2 matches 8 bases. Germline values: CDR1 MDHEN, CDR2 SYDVKM. The CDR3 covers 14 residues. J gave up 6 bases and V 5 bases, and 7 bases lay outside the gene matches. This CDR3 is CASSRAAGEDTQYF. The CDR3 bases are TGTGCCAGCAGTCGGGCAGCGGGAGAGGATACGCAGTATTTT. Using reference TRBV28 and TRBJ2-3 for the parts outside the CDR3, the full variable domain is DVKVTQSSRYLVKRTGEKVFLECVQDMDHENMFWYRQDPGLGLRLIYFSYDVKMKEKGDIPEGYSVSREKKERFSLILESASTNQTSMYLCASSRAAGEDTQYFGPGTRLTVL.

This clone was seen a single time. The chain joins TRBV2 to TRBJ1-6; D ambiguous. Trimming shortened V by 6 bases and J by 13 bases, and 4 bases separated the two germline ends. The CDR3 runs 9 residues. Germline V gene sequence: CDR1 SNHLY, CDR2 FYNNEI. Here the CDR3 reads CASSRPLHF. CDR3 nucleotides: TGTGCCAGCAGCCGTCCCCTCCACTTT.

This chain links TRBV12-3 or TRBV12-4 with TRBJ1-2; the D gene is possibly TRBD1 (5 bases). Trimming removed 4 bases from V and 5 bases from J, with 8 bases in between. The CDR3 covers 12 residues. For the CDR3, the DNA is TGTGCCAGCAGTTCAGGGTTTTATGGCTACACCTTC. Translation: CASSSGFYGYTF.